The 26 T cell receptor beta chains presented below share a single source sample, sequenced in a study of breast tumors, draining lymph nodes, adjacent tissues. TCRdb called the multiplex PCR reads again in MiXCR, with one record for every CDR3 protein. This sample has approximately 200,000 distinct CDR3 sequences; about 32% occur once, and the top ten carry roughly 4.3%. Breast cancer patients provided tissue from their axillary draining lymph nodes. The sequenced material came from axillary lymph node tissue. These receptors were taken from a female donor with breast cancer. Some clones in this sample may be carry-over from other donors' samples.

This clonotype was seen at least ten times. The CDR3 protein is CASSLATTTSGYGYTF. In DNA, the CDR3 is TGCGCCAGCAGCTTGGCAACAACCACTTCGGGCTATGGCTACACCTTC. The chain links TRBV5-1 to TRBJ1-2; no reliable D call. CDR3 size: 16 residues. The V end was cut by 0 bases, the J end by 4 bases, with 16 bases between. Germline CDR1 reads SGHRS; CDR2 reads YFSETQ.

The chain recombines TRBV2 with TRBJ1-4; D call uncertain. V gave up 5 bases and J gave up 8 bases, with 12 bases separating them. This CDR3 region has 13 residues. Germline assignment: CDR1 SNHLY and CDR2 FYNNEI. CDR3 amino acids: CASSTQVEEKLFF. The CDR3, as DNA: TGTGCCAGCAGTACCCAGGTAGAGGAAAAACTGTTTTTT. The variable domain in full, completed from reference TRBV2 and TRBJ1-4, reads EPEVTQTPSHQVTQMGQEVILRCVPISNHLYFYWYRQILGQKVEFLVSFYNNEISEKSEIFDDQFSVERPDGSNFTLKIRSTKLEDSAMYFCASSTQVEEKLFFGSGTQLSVL.

The chain combines TRBV7-9 with TRBJ2-2; 14 bases agree with TRBD2. Losses at the gene ends were 5 bases for V and 7 bases for J; bases not matched to a gene: 15. The CDR3 totals 19 residues. Germline-derived CDR1 and CDR2 are SEHNR and FQNEAQ (reference sequence). The CDR3 here is CASSPQGRGTSGRLGELFF. The CDR3 DNA sequence: TGTGCCAGCAGCCCTCAAGGTCGGGGGACTAGCGGGAGACTCGGGGAGCTGTTTTTT.

About this clonotype: This may arise from a read error, as a much more abundant clone is one base away. The CDR3 loop reads CASSPPGLERNTGELFF. CDR3 DNA sequence: TGTGCCAGCTCACCACCCGGGCTGGAAAGGAACACCGGGGAGCTGTTTTTT. The chain recombines TRBV18 with TRBJ2-2, with unresolved D. V gave up 0 bases and J gave up 1 base, with 12 bases separating them. The CDR3 covers 17 residues. CDR1 is KGHSH and CDR2 is LQKENI in the germline V gene. The whole variable domain, remainder taken from reference TRBV18 and TRBJ2-2, is NAGVMQNPRHLVRRRGQEARLRCSPMKGHSHVYWYRQLPEEGLKFMVYLQKENIIDESGMPKERFSAEFPKEGPSILRIQQVVRGDSAAYFCASSPPGLERNTGELFFGEGSRLTVL.

The V gene is TRBV7-9, the J gene TRBJ2-1; either TRBD1 or TRBD2 may supply D (6 bases each). CDR3 length equals 16 residues. Germline V gene sequence: CDR1 SEHNR, CDR2 FQNEAQ (reference sequence). V was trimmed by 5 bases and J by 4 bases, leaving 18 bases between them. In nucleotides, the CDR3 is TGTGCCAGCAGCCCCCAGCCTAGGGGGGAGTACAATGAGCAGTTCTTC. As protein: CASSPQPRGEYNEQFF.

Many counts were recorded for this clonotype. The rearrangement joins TRBV19 to TRBJ1-4, with D unclear. The germline V gene encodes CDR1 LNHDA and CDR2 SQIVND (reference sequence). V gave up 5 bases and J gave up 4 bases, with 8 bases separating them. CDR3 size: 13 residues. The CDR3 region has the DNA TGTGCCAGTAGTTGGGAATATAATGAAAAACTGTTTTTT. Residues: CASSWEYNEKLFF.

Comment on this clonotype: Being one base from a much bigger clone, this may be a read error. The V call is TRBV6-5, the J call TRBJ2-5; TRBD1 is a possible D gene (6 bases). CDR3 length equals 14 residues. Germline CDR1 MNHEY, CDR2 SVGAGI. Trimming removed 10 bases at V and 0 bases at J, with 15 bases between. The CDR3 DNA reads as TGTGCCAACGCCCCGGCAGGGGACCAAGAGACCCAGTACTTC. As protein: CANAPAGDQETQYF.

This clonotype appeared many times. The genes are TRBV4-1 and TRBJ2-7; D is perhaps TRBD1 (6 bases). Germline CDR1 MGHRA, CDR2 YSYEKL. Trimming removed 0 bases at V and 2 bases at J, with 17 bases between. This CDR3 comprises 17 residues. The CDR3 reads CASSQERGRDTPYEQYF. CDR3 in DNA: TGCGCCAGCAGCCAAGAACGAGGACGGGACACCCCCTACGAGCAGTACTTC.

This clonotype was counted many times. The V and J genes are TRBV7-9 and TRBJ2-1; D is possibly TRBD2 (6 bases). The CDR3 contains 15 residues. V dropped 3 bases and J dropped 5 bases, with 14 bases sitting between them. The germline gives CDR1 SEHNR, CDR2 FQNEAQ (reference sequence). CDR3 loop: CASSLTGVIDNEQFF. In DNA form, the CDR3 reads TGTGCCAGCAGCTTGACGGGGGTAATAGACAATGAGCAGTTCTTC.

This clonotype was counted at least ten times. This chain connects TRBV11-3 to TRBJ2-1; 8 positions match TRBD2. The CDR3 is 14 residues long. Trimming cost V 3 bases and J 6 bases; bases outside gene matches: 4. Germline CDR1 SGHNT, CDR2 YENEEA. The CDR3 region is CASSLGTSANEQFF. CDR3 DNA sequence: TGTGCCAGCAGCTTGGGGACTAGTGCCAATGAGCAGTTCTTC.

This clonotype was found many times. The rearrangement joins TRBV12-3 or TRBV12-4 to TRBJ2-5, with unresolved D. Trimming shortened V by 3 bases and J by 5 bases, and 10 bases separated the two germline ends. The CDR3 has 13 residues. In DNA form, the CDR3 reads TGTGCCAGCAGTTTCGCCGCAAGCGAGACCCAGTACTTC. This encodes CASSFAASETQYF.

This clonotype was recorded many times. The CDR3 loop is CASSPTGPNYGYTF. As DNA, the CDR3 is TGTGCCAGCAGCCCTACAGGCCCAAACTATGGCTACACCTTC. The rearrangement links TRBV14 to TRBJ1-2, with D perhaps matching TRBD1 (5 bases). This CDR3 spans 14 amino acids. CDR1 is SGHDN and CDR2 is FVKESK in the germline V gene. Trimming shortened V by 4 bases and J by 2 bases, and 11 bases separated the two germline ends. Using reference TRBV14 and TRBJ1-2 for the parts outside the CDR3, the full variable domain is EAGVTQFPSHSVIEKGQTVTLRCDPISGHDNLYWYRRVMGKEIKFLLHFVKESKQDESGMPNNRFLAERTGGTYSTLKVQPAELEDSGVYFCASSPTGPNYGYTFGSGTRLTVV.

This clonotype was recorded at least ten times. The V gene is TRBV20-1, the J gene TRBJ2-7; D unresolved. The ends were cut back, 1 base at V and 6 bases at J, with 10 bases in the middle. CDR1 and CDR2 (germline): DFQATT, SNEGSKA (reference sequence). CDR3 length: 12 residues. For the CDR3, the DNA is TGCAGTGCTAGAGTCCCAGCCTCCGAGCAGTACTTC. Translated: CSARVPASEQYF.

This clonotype was seen repeatedly, ten times or more. The V and J genes are TRBV11-3 and TRBJ2-5; D is unclear. CDR3 length: 13 residues. The germline V and J ends were trimmed by 5 bases and 5 bases, with 12 bases remaining between them. Germline lookup yields CDR1 SGHNT and CDR2 YENEEA. CDR3 coding DNA: TGTGCCAGCAGCCCGGGCGGTGGGGAGACCCAGTACTTC. Amino acid sequence: CASSPGGGETQYF.

This clonotype was observed a few times. CDR3 nucleotide sequence: TGTGCCAGCAGTTCCTGGACAAATTCGAACACCGGGGAGCTGTTTTTT. This codes for CASSSWTNSNTGELFF. The chain links TRBV28 to TRBJ2-2; D possibly corresponds to TRBD1 (5 bases). V lost 4 bases to trimming and J lost 0 bases, with 12 bases between them. The CDR3 consists of 16 residues. CDR1 is MDHEN and CDR2 is SYDVKM in the germline V gene.

The rearrangement joins TRBV3-1 to TRBJ2-7; D remains unclear. Trimming pared 1 base from V and 2 bases from J, leaving 24 bases between. The CDR3 totals 19 residues. Germline V lookup: CDR1 LGHDT, CDR2 YNNKEL (reference sequence). CDR3 nucleotides: TGTGCCAGCAGCCAAGGCCTCTATTACCAGAGAGCCGGCACCTACGAGCAGTACTTC. Its translation is CASSQGLYYQRAGTYEQYF.

This clonotype was counted ten times or more. CDR3 protein: CASSPPGLAGKTQYF. The DNA of the CDR3 is TGTGCCAGCAGCCCTCCGGGACTAGCGGGAAAGACCCAGTACTTC. This chain joins TRBV7-2 and TRBJ2-5; 13 bases agree with TRBD2. Trimming cost V 5 bases and J 6 bases; bases outside gene matches: 6. The CDR3 has 15 residues. Germline-derived CDR1 and CDR2 are SGHTA and FQGNSA. The full variable domain, its missing parts supplied by reference TRBV7-2 and TRBJ2-5, is GAGVSQSPSNKVTEKGKDVELRCDPISGHTALYWYRQSLGQGLEFLIYFQGNSAPDKSGLPSDRFSAERTGGSVSTLTIQRTQQEDSAVYLCASSPPGLAGKTQYFGPGTRLLVL.

This clonotype was counted at least ten times. V usage is TRBV5-1 and J usage is TRBJ1-2; 10 bases map to TRBD1. Per germline, CDR1 SGHRS and CDR2 YFSETQ. This CDR3 region has 15 residues. V lost 2 bases to trimming and J lost 8 bases; unmatched junction nucleotides: 9. CDR3 protein: CASSLTSGTGVGYTF. The CDR3 bases are TGCGCCAGCAGCTTAACCTCCGGGACAGGGGTGGGCTACACCTTC.

In its sample, this clonotype was seen many times. This chain uses TRBV24-1 with TRBJ2-7, with D perhaps assigned TRBD1 or TRBD2 (5 bases each). Looked up from germline, CDR1 is KGHDR and CDR2 is SFDVKD. The CDR3 runs 13 residues. V was trimmed by 4 bases and J by 7 bases, leaving 13 bases between them. The CDR3 DNA sequence: TGTGCCACCAGTGACCCCGGGACGGGGGAGCAGTACTTC. This gives the protein CATSDPGTGEQYF.

The rearrangement uses TRBV12-3 or TRBV12-4 and TRBJ2-7, with D maybe TRBD2 (5 bases). The CDR3 consists of 13 residues. V lost 9 bases, J lost 0 bases, and 12 bases lay in between. Written as DNA, the CDR3 is TGTGCCAGTTGGAGGACGAACTCCTACGAGCAGTACTTC. Protein: CASWRTNSYEQYF.

This clonotype has at least ten counts. A read error may account for a junction end that differs from germline. This chain links TRBV6-5 with TRBJ2-3, with TRBD2 matching over 10 bases. Germline values: CDR1 MNHEY, CDR2 SVGAGI. This CDR3 region has 15 residues. CDR3 coding DNA: TGTGCCAGCAGTCACTCGGGGACTAGCGTAGATACGCAGTATTTT. Amino acids: CASSHSGTSVDTQYF.

Worth noting for this clonotype: A read error may explain this, as a much larger clone is one base away. The chain carries TRBV5-4 and TRBJ2-7; either TRBD1 or TRBD2 may supply D (5 bases each). The CDR3 consists of 14 residues. Germline CDR1 reads SGHNT; CDR2 reads YYREEE (reference sequence). The CDR3 DNA is TGTGCCAGCAGCCCGGGACCCTACACCTACGAGCGGTACTTC. This gives the protein CASSPGPYTYERYF.

This clonotype was seen many times. This sequence joins TRBV9 and TRBJ2-3; tentatively, D is TRBD1 (7 bases). The V end lost 0 bases, the J end lost 6 bases, and 14 bases lay between the germline ends. CDR1 is SGDLS and CDR2 is YYNGEE in the germline V gene. The CDR3 has 15 amino acids. The DNA for the CDR3 is TGTGCCAGCAGCGTAGCCGGAGGGGGCCCCGATACGCAGTATTTT. Protein product: CASSVAGGGPDTQYF. The full variable domain, its missing parts supplied by reference TRBV9 and TRBJ2-3, is DSGVTQTPKHLITATGQRVTLRCSPRSGDLSVYWYQQSLDQGLQFLIQYYNGEERAKGNILERFSAQQFPDLHSELNLSSLELGDSALYFCASSVAGGGPDTQYFGPGTRLTVL.

CDR3 in DNA: TGTGCCAGCAGCTCGCCTTGGGGCACAGATACGCAGTATTTT. The encoded protein is CASSSPWGTDTQYF. V usage is TRBV7-8 and J usage is TRBJ2-3; no clear D. The CDR3 runs 14 residues. V was shortened by 4 bases and J by 1 base, with 9 bases between the two germline ends. In germline, CDR1 is SGHVS, CDR2 FQNEAQ.

This chain uses TRBV20-1 with TRBJ2-5; 8 bases agree with TRBD2. Germline trimming cut 0 bases from V and 5 bases from J; bases unmatched to any gene: 2. The CDR3 is made up of 13 amino acids. CDR1 is DFQATT and CDR2 is SNEGSKA in the germline V gene (reference sequence). The CDR3 DNA reads as TGCAGTGCTAGAGATTTAGCGGGGGAGACCCAGTACTTC. It encodes CSARDLAGETQYF.

In the case of this clonotype: This may come from a read error, since a much larger clone is one base off. The chain uses TRBV5-5 and TRBJ2-5, with D unresolved. The length of the CDR3 is 14 residues. Germline CDR1 is SGHKS and CDR2 is YYEKEE (reference sequence). With 0 bases removed from V and 4 bases from J, the gap between germline ends came to 10 bases. Here the CDR3 reads CASSLEWAAETQYF. Here the CDR3 DNA reads TGTGCCAGCAGCTTGGAGTGGGCAGCAGAGACCCAGTACTTC.